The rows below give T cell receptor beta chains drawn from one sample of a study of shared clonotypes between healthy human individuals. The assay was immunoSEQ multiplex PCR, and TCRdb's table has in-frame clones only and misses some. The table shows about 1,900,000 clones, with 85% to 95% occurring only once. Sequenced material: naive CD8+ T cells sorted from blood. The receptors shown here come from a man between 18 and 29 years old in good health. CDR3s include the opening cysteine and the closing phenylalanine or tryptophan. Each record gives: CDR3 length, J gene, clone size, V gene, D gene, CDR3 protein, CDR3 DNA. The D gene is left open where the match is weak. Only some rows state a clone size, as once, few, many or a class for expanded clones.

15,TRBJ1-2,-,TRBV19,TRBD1,CASSYWDRENYGYTF,TGTGCCAGTAGTTACTGGGACAGGGAGAACTATGGCTACACCTTC
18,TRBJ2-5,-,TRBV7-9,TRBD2,CASSSSGPTSQVIETQYF,TGTGCCAGCAGCTCCTCCGGGCCGACTAGCCAAGTGATCGAGACCCAGTACTTC
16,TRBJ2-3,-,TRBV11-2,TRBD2,CASSLVSSGGADTQYF,TGTGCCAGCAGCTTAGTCAGTAGCGGGGGGGCAGATACGCAGTATTTT
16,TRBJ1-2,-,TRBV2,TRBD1,CASSDADRGSMYGYTF,TGTGCCAGCAGTGATGCGGACAGGGGGAGTATGTATGGCTACACCTTC
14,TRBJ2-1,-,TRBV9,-,CASSVEEGYNEQFF,TGTGCCAGCAGCGTAGAAGAGGGGTACAATGAGCAGTTCTTC
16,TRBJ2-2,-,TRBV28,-,CASSLYREANTGELFF,TGTGCCAGCAGTTTATACAGGGAAGCGAACACCGGGGAGCTGTTTTTT
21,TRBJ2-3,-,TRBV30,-,CAWSVYQPGAIAPTSTDTQYF,TGTGCCTGGAGTGTATACCAACCCGGAGCCATCGCGCCTACTAGCACAGATACGCAGTATTTT
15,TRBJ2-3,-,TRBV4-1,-,CASSTTDFREDTQYF,TGCGCCAGCAGCACGACGGACTTCCGCGAAGATACGCAGTATTTT
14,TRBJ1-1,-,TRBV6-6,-,CASSAQGLGTEAFF,TGTGCCAGCAGTGCACAGGGCCTGGGGACTGAAGCTTTCTTT
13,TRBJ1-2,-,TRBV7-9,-,CASSPGVGDGYTF,TGTGCCAGCTCCCCAGGCGTAGGTGACGGCTACACCTTC
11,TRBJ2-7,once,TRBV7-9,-,CASSYGHEQYF,TGTGCCAGCAGCTACGGGCACGAGCAGTACTTC
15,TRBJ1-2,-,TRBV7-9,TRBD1,CASSLEQGAYYGYTF,TGTGCCAGCAGCCTTGAACAGGGGGCGTACTATGGCTACACCTTC
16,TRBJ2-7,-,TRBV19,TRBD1,CASSTPWGTASYEQYF,TGTGCCAGTAGTACCCCCTGGGGGACAGCATCCTACGAGCAGTACTTC
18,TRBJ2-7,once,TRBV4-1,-,CASSPSSGTPWAGYEQYF,TGCGCCAGCAGCCCTTCGTCCGGGACCCCATGGGCAGGCTACGAGCAGTACTTC
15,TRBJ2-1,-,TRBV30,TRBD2,CATQPSGRAYNEQFF,TGTGCCACACAGCCTAGCGGGCGAGCATACAATGAGCAGTTCTTC
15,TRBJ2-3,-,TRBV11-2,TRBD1,CASSWTGSSTDTQYF,TGTGCCAGCAGTTGGACAGGGTCAAGCACAGATACGCAGTATTTT
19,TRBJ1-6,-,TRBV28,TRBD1,CASTLRGQDFRRYNSPLHF,TGTGCCAGCACCCTTAGGGGACAGGACTTCAGACGGTATAATTCACCCCTCCACTTT
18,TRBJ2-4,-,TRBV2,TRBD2,CASSETGGPPIAKNIQYF,TGTGCCAGCAGTGAAACGGGGGGGCCGCCAATAGCCAAAAACATTCAGTACTTC
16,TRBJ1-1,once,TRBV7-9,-,CASSLGYLDVNTEAFF,TGTGCCAGCAGCTTAGGATACTTGGATGTGAACACTGAAGCTTTCTTT
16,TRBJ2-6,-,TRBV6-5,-,CASSYTTVAGANVLTF,TGTGCCAGCAGTTACACAACAGTAGCTGGGGCCAACGTCCTGACTTTC
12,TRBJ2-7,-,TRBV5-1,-,CASSPQGNEQYF,TGCGCCAGCAGCCCCCAGGGCAACGAGCAGTACTTC
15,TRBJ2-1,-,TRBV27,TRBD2,CASTPTSGDYNEQFF,TGTGCCAGCACCCCGACTAGCGGCGATTACAATGAGCAGTTCTTC
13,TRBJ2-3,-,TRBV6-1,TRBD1,CASSDRGTDTQYF,TGTGCCAGCTCGGACAGGGGCACAGATACGCAGTATTTT
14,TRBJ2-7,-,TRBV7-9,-,CASSLVAVKYEQYF,TGTGCCAGCAGCTTAGTTGCGGTGAAATACGAGCAGTACTTC
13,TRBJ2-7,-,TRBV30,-,CAWSVGGSREQYF,TGTGCCTGGAGTGTAGGGGGGAGTCGCGAGCAGTACTTC
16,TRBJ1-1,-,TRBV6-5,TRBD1,CASSYSGQGADTEAFF,TGTGCCAGCAGTTACTCGGGACAGGGGGCCGACACTGAAGCTTTCTTT
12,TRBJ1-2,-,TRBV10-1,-,CASSETEYGYTF,TGCGCCAGCAGCGAAACCGAGTATGGCTACACCTTC
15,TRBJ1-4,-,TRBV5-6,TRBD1,CASRIGGTGNEKLFF,TGTGCCAGTCGGATTGGCGGGACAGGGAATGAAAAACTGTTTTTT
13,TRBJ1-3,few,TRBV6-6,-,CATTGFSGNTIYF,TGTGCCACAACGGGATTCTCTGGAAACACCATATATTTT
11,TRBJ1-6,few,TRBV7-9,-,CASSLGPNLHF,TGTGCCAGCAGCTTAGGGCCCAACCTCCACTTT
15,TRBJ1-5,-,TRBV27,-,CASSSGMGFNQPQHF,TGTGCCAGCAGTTCGGGCATGGGGTTCAATCAGCCCCAGCATTTT
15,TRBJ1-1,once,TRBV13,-,CASSSEVANGTEAFF,TGTGCCAGCAGCTCCGAGGTGGCGAATGGGACTGAAGCTTTCTTT
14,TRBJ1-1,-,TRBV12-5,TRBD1,CASGPSPTGGLAFF,TGTGCTAGTGGCCCTAGCCCGACAGGGGGTCTAGCTTTCTTT
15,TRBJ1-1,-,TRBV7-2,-,CASSLELGAYTEAFF,TGTGCCAGCAGCTTAGAGCTGGGGGCCTACACTGAAGCTTTCTTT
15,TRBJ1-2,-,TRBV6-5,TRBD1,CASSYWEGAGVGYTF,TGTGCCAGCAGTTACTGGGAGGGGGCGGGAGTTGGCTACACCTTC
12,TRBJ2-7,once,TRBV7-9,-,CASSSYRYEQYF,TGTGCCAGCAGCTCCTACAGGTACGAGCAGTACTTC
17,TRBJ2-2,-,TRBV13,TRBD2,CASSWTSGMANTGELFF,TGTGCCAGCAGCTGGACTAGCGGGATGGCGAACACCGGGGAGCTGTTTTTT
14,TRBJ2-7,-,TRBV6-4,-,CASSDYRVAYEQYF,TGTGCCAGCAGTGACTACAGGGTTGCCTACGAGCAGTACTTC
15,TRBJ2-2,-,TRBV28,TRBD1,CASSLPPTGSGELFF,TGTGCCAGCAGTTTACCCCCGACAGGGTCCGGGGAGCTGTTTTTT
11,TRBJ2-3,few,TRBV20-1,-,CSARGTDTQYF,TGCAGTGCTCGGGGTACTGATACGCAGTATTTT
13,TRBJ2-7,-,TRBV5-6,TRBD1,CASSAGTAYEQYF,TGTGCCAGCAGCGCCGGGACAGCCTACGAGCAGTACTTC
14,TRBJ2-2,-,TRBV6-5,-,CASSQLANTGELFF,TGTGCCAGCAGCCAACTAGCGAACACCGGGGAGCTGTTTTTT
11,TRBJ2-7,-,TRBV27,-,CASSFGDEQYF,TGTGCCAGCAGTTTCGGGGACGAGCAGTACTTC
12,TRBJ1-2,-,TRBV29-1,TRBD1,CSAPTGVFGYTF,TGCAGCGCCCCGACAGGGGTTTTTGGCTACACCTTC
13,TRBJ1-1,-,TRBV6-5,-,CASSYLESTEAFF,TGTGCCAGCAGTTACCTGGAGAGCACTGAAGCTTTCTTT
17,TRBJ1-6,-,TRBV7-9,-,CASSNPGPPSYNSPLHF,TGTGCCAGCAGCAACCCGGGACCGCCTTCCTATAATTCACCCCTCCACTTT
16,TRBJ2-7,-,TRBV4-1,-,CASSPVGETLAWGQYF,TGCGCCAGCAGCCCAGTGGGCGAAACCTTAGCCTGGGGGCAGTACTTC
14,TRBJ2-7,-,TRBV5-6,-,CASSLFQVPHEQYF,TGTGCCAGCAGCTTGTTTCAGGTTCCACACGAGCAGTACTTC
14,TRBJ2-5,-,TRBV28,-,CASSLLGAGETQYF,TGTGCCAGCAGTTTATTGGGGGCGGGGGAGACCCAGTACTTC
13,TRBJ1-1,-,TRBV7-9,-,CASKGDTNTEAFF,TGTGCCAGCAAGGGGGACACGAACACTGAAGCTTTCTTT
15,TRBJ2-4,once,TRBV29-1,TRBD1,CSVEGTGDAKNIQYF,TGCAGCGTTGAGGGGACAGGGGACGCCAAAAACATTCAGTACTTC
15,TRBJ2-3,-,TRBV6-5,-,CARRETERSPDTQYF,TGTGCCAGGCGAGAGACAGAGAGAAGTCCAGATACGCAGTATTTT
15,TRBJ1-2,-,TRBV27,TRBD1,CASSFWGQENYGYTF,TGTGCCAGCAGTTTCTGGGGACAGGAAAACTATGGCTACACCTTC
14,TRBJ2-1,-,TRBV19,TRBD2,CASSYLAGGNEQFF,TGTGCCAGTAGTTACTTAGCGGGAGGTAATGAGCAGTTCTTC
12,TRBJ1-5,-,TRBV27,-,CASSSLNQPQHF,TGTGCCAGCAGTTCCCTAAATCAGCCCCAGCATTTT